Below, 9 T cell receptor beta chains from the same sample are listed, as sequenced in a study of cytomegalovirus exposure and HLA in healthy donors (TCRdb year 2017). Receptors were amplified or captured by the immunoSEQ multiplex PCR assay. For the multiplex PCR, a mixture combining 60 forward primers for TCR Vbeta segments and 13 reverse primers for TCR Jbeta segments was used. TCRdb re-hosts the immuneACCESS table, in-frame sequences only. Its copies lack some clones; in the studies checked, an unresolved V gene accounts for under half of them, and the cause for the rest is not known. The sample table holds about 100,000 clones, of which about four fifths were seen once. 1.5% to 2% of the sample lies in the top ten. The sample comprised PBMCs. Receptor source: a woman aged 40 to 50 in good health and CMV-seronegative.

V is TRBV11-2 and J is TRBJ1-6, with 8 bases that match TRBD1. From germline, CDR1 is SGHAT and CDR2 FQNNGV. The CDR3 sequence is 16 residues long. V dropped 5 bases and J dropped 3; count of bases not matched to a gene: 6. For the CDR3, the DNA is TGTGCCAGCAGCCCAGCACAGGGGGACTATAATTCACCCCTCCACTTT. Translated, it gives CASSPAQGDYNSPLHF. The complete variable domain, with remaining parts taken from reference TRBV11-2 and TRBJ1-6, reads EAGVAQSPRYKIIEKRQSVAFWCNPISGHATLYWYQQILGQGPKLLIQFQNNGVVDDSQLPKDRFSAERLKGVDSTLKIQPAKLEDSAVYLCASSPAQGDYNSPLHFGNGTRLTVT.

This chain uses TRBV27 with TRBJ1-2; D is possibly TRBD1 (6 bases). V lost 4 bases and J lost 2, with 14 bases in between. The CDR3 length is 15 residues. Germline loops: CDR1 MNHEY, CDR2 SMNVEV (reference sequence). The chain's CDR3 is CASSWNRVGNYGYTF. CDR3 coding DNA: TGTGCCAGCAGTTGGAACAGGGTGGGGAACTATGGCTACACCTTC.

The rearrangement links TRBV29-1 to TRBJ1-1, with a weak D call TRBD1 (5 bases). This CDR3 comprises 13 residues. Germline V lookup: CDR1 SQVTM, CDR2 ANQGSEA. With 6 bases removed from V and 1 base from J, the gap between germline ends came to 12 bases. CDR3 nucleotides: TGCAGCGTGGCGACAGTCCGGAACACTGAAGCTTTCTTT. Its protein product is CSVATVRNTEAFF.

The chain combines TRBV6-6 with TRBJ2-2; tentatively, D is TRBD2 (5 bases). The CDR3 has 13 amino acids. V shed 5 bases and J shed 8 bases, with 12 bases lying between them. Looked up from germline, CDR1 is MNHNY and CDR2 is SVGAGI (reference sequence). The CDR3 spells CASSLLVAGELFF. In DNA form, the CDR3 reads TGTGCCAGCAGTCTACTAGTTGCGGGGGAGCTGTTTTTT.

The rearrangement uses TRBV5-1 and TRBJ1-2; 7 positions agree with TRBD1. The junction had 6 bases not matched to a gene; V was cut back by 3 bases and J by 7 bases. CDR1 is SGHRS, CDR2 YFSETQ, per germline. The CDR3 has 13 residues. The CDR3 here is CASSSSQGGGYTF. As DNA, the CDR3 is TGCGCCAGCAGCTCTTCTCAGGGGGGTGGCTACACCTTC.

V usage is TRBV11-1 and J usage is TRBJ2-1; 7 bases agree with TRBD2. CDR3 size: 14 residues. The germline gives CDR1 SGHAT, CDR2 FQDESV (reference sequence). The V segment lost 4 bases and the J segment 10 bases; nucleotides outside the gene matches: 10. The CDR3 DNA reads as TGTGCCAGCAGCTCGTGGTCGGACGGGGGGGAGCAGTTCTTC. It yields the protein CASSSWSDGGEQFF.

The rearrangement joins TRBV6-5 to TRBJ2-2; possibly TRBD1 for D (6 bases). The CDR3 covers 14 residues. The V gene lost 5 bases and the J gene lost 4 bases, with 11 bases spanning the gap. Germline values: CDR1 MNHEY, CDR2 SVGAGI. CDR3 protein: CASSPGDSTGELFF. CDR3 nucleotide sequence: TGTGCCAGCAGTCCAGGGGATTCCACCGGGGAGCTGTTTTTT.

The chain couples TRBV7-9 to TRBJ1-4, with unresolved D. Between the trimmed V and J ends, which lost 6 bases and 0 bases, there was a span of 8 bases. Germline values: CDR1 SEHNR, CDR2 FQNEAQ (reference sequence). CDR3 length: 14 residues. CDR3 in amino acids: CASRRVATNEKLFF. Written as DNA, the CDR3 is TGTGCCAGCAGGCGGGTTGCAACTAATGAAAAACTGTTTTTT.

Only a few counts were recorded for this clone. This sequence joins TRBV2 and TRBJ1-1; D possibly corresponds to TRBD1 (5 bases). Between the trimmed V and J ends, which lost 6 bases and 0 bases, there was a span of 8 bases. Germline V CDR1 and CDR2: SNHLY, FYNNEI. The CDR3 contains 13 residues. The CDR3 region is CASRRQLNTEAFF. The CDR3 DNA reads as TGTGCCAGCAGGCGACAGCTGAACACTGAAGCTTTCTTT.